These T cell receptor beta chains were read from a single sample in a study of OX40 agonist ivuxolimab in advanced cancers. Method: immunoSEQ multiplex PCR; TCRdb's copy keeps in-frame clones and lacks some. The sample holds 99,000 or so clones, about 91% seen once. The sequences come from CD4+ or CD8+ T cells sorted from blood, collected in a trial of the OX40 agonist ivuxolimab. The receptors originated from an adult with an advanced solid tumor such as melanoma, head and neck, liver or kidney cancer. Both conserved end residues are part of each CDR3. A D gene is named only where the DNA matches it firmly. Rows give clone size only sometimes, using once, few, many, or a class for an expanded clone.

- | TRBJ1-5 | TRBD1 | TRBV19 | 14 | CAAAGQAINQPQHF | TGTGCGGCGGCCGGACAGGCTATCAATCAGCCCCAGCATTTT
- | TRBJ1-6 | - | TRBV18 | 13 | CASSGTIDSPLHF | TGTGCCAGCTCCGGGACCATCGATTCACCCCTCCACTTT
- | TRBJ2-7 | TRBD1 | TRBV11-2 | 16 | CASSLVSVRGPIEQYF | TGTGCCAGCAGCTTAGTTTCGGTCAGGGGGCCTATCGAGCAGTACTTC
- | TRBJ2-3 | - | TRBV7-2 | 16 | CASSLVPTTAGDTQYF | TGTGCCAGCAGCTTAGTGCCTACAACAGCTGGAGATACGCAGTATTTT
- | TRBJ2-1 | TRBD2 | TRBV11-2 | 15 | CASSLTSGSWNEQFF | TGTGCCAGCAGCCTGACTAGCGGGAGTTGGAATGAGCAGTTCTTC
- | TRBJ1-6 | - | TRBV27 | 16 | CASQPTRAANNSPLHF | TGTGCCAGCCAACCCACCCGGGCGGCTAATAATTCACCCCTCCACTTT
- | TRBJ2-3 | - | TRBV6-1 | 14 | CASSLRRDTDTQYF | TGTGCCAGCAGTTTGAGGCGGGACACAGATACGCAGTATTTT
- | TRBJ2-3 | - | TRBV19 | 14 | CASRWGEGADTQYF | TGTGCCAGTAGGTGGGGGGAGGGGGCAGATACGCAGTATTTT
- | TRBJ2-1 | - | TRBV7-3 | 12 | CASSLSRGEQFF | TGTGCCAGCAGCCTCAGTAGGGGTGAGCAGTTCTTC
once | TRBJ2-2 | TRBD1 | TRBV9 | 17 | CASTSEGTGPNTGELFF | TGTGCCAGCACCTCGGAAGGGACAGGTCCGAACACCGGGGAGCTGTTTTTT
- | TRBJ2-2 | - | TRBV7-2 | 15 | CASSLRWGLAGELFF | TGTGCCAGCAGCTTAAGGTGGGGCCTAGCCGGGGAGCTGTTTTTT
- | TRBJ2-3 | - | TRBV30 | 14 | CAWSRGGGTDTQYF | TGTGCCTGGAGCCGGGGCGGTGGCACAGATACGCAGTATTTT
- | TRBJ2-2 | - | TRBV29-1 | 12 | CSVRRLTGELFF | TGCAGCGTTCGGCGTCTCACCGGGGAGCTGTTTTTT
- | TRBJ2-2 | TRBD2 | TRBV5-1 | 16 | CASSLGLAVNTGELFF | TGCGCCAGCAGCTTGGGACTAGCGGTGAACACCGGGGAGCTGTTTTTT
- | TRBJ1-2 | - | TRBV20-1 | 11 | CSASRLDGYTF | TGCAGTGCTAGCCGTTTGGATGGCTACACCTTC
- | TRBJ2-7 | - | TRBV18 | 12 | CASSPQTYEQYF | TGTGCCAGCTCACCACAGACCTACGAGCAGTACTTC
- | TRBJ1-1 | - | TRBV7-2 | 15 | CASSVTGIRNTEAFF | TGTGCCAGCAGCGTTACAGGGATCCGGAACACTGAAGCTTTCTTT
- | TRBJ1-2 | - | TRBV18 | 13 | CASSREGNYGYTF | TGTGCCAGCTCACGTGAGGGCAACTATGGCTACACCTTC
few | TRBJ2-2 | - | TRBV6-1 | 13 | CASRTVNTGELFF | TGTGCCAGCAGGACAGTGAACACCGGGGAGCTGTTTTTT
- | TRBJ2-3 | - | TRBV5-1 | 15 | CASSRGRGAADTQYF | TGCGCCAGCAGCCGGGGCAGGGGAGCGGCAGATACGCAGTATTTT
once | TRBJ2-5 | - | TRBV21-1 | 18 | CASQHPPPDSGRRETQYF | TGTGCCAGCCAACATCCCCCCCCCGATAGCGGGAGGAGGGAGACCCAGTACTTC
- | TRBJ2-5 | TRBD1 | TRBV7-2 | 16 | CASSTGQGRYRETQYF | TGTGCCAGCAGCACCGGACAGGGGAGATACAGAGAGACCCAGTACTTC
once | TRBJ2-7 | TRBD2 | TRBV11-1 | 15 | CASSLRERELYEQYF | TGTGCCAGCAGCTTACGGGAGCGGGAACTCTACGAGCAGTACTTC
- | TRBJ1-1 | TRBD1 | TRBV18 | 16 | CASSLRQGTGNTEAFF | TGTGCCAGCTCACTAAGACAGGGGACGGGGAACACTGAAGCTTTCTTT